The present T cell receptor (beta chain) was sequenced within a study of cytomegalovirus exposure and HLA in healthy donors. General observations from the study: Some segments of the V type, notably TRBV6-2 and TRBV6-3, were excluded as indistinguishable. Researchers reported in a later analysis that a missense DCLRE1C variant was tied to TCR beta V- and J-gene trimming.

With 60 Vbeta and 13 Jbeta primers, the PCR was carried out. This table comes from immunoSEQ multiplex PCR, and its TCRdb copy is limited to in-frame clones, with some not included. The profile shows under 300,000 clones, around 86% of them singletons. Germline V gene data show CDR1 as SGHTA and CDR2 as FQGTGA. CDR3 length: 14 amino acids. Germline trimming cut 2 bases from V and 2 bases from J; bases unmatched to any gene: 1. Comments on this clone: Its specificity is not known. Other DNA sequences within the sample encode an identical CDR3.

The sample was PBMCs. The sequence derives from a man aged 35-49 years in good health and CMV-seropositive. This chain connects TRBV7-3 to TRBJ2-5; 8 bases are a match to TRBD1. CDR3 protein: CASSLGTGQETQYF. The CDR3 bases are TGTGCCAGCAGCTTAGGGACAGGACAAGAGACCCAGTACTTC.